The 2 T cell receptor beta chains below come from one sample, sequenced in a study of T cell responses to AZD1222 COVID-19 vaccine. Assay used: immunoSEQ multiplex PCR; TCRdb lists only in-frame clones, some missing. The table includes 150,000 to 200,000 clones, around nine tenths detected once. The sequenced sample was peripheral blood, obtained 28 days after the second dose of the MenACWY control vaccine. The receptors originated from an adult who received the MenACWY meningococcal vaccine as a control.

J is TRBJ1-5 and V is TRBV1. TRBV1 is classified as a pseudogene. The CDR3 is 17 residues long. The CDR3 loop is CTSSVDPGGRSNQPQHF. CDR3 DNA sequence: TGCACCAGCAGCGTCGACCCCGGCGGACGTAGCAATCAGCCCCAGCATTTT.

The chain couples TRBV5-1 to TRBJ2-3; 9 nucleotides line up with TRBD2. The germline V gene has CDR1 SGHRS and CDR2 YFSETQ. The CDR3 has 14 amino acids. J lost 2 bases, V lost 4 bases, and 2 bases had no gene match. Here the CDR3 reads CASSGGLATDTQYF. For the CDR3, the DNA is TGCGCCAGCAGCGGGGGACTAGCCACAGATACGCAGTATTTT.